This T cell receptor (beta chain) was obtained from a study of blood T cells in healthy people across ages (dated by TCRdb to the mid-2010s). Broadly, across the study: In model experiments, roughly one uniquely barcoded TCR beta cDNA molecule per two T cells was captured by template switching. Age-related changes in TCR beta repertoire diversity were measured in the study by deep sequencing normalized with unique cDNA molecular identifiers. Donors were grouped into four age groups: young (average roughly 15 years), middle-aged (less than 40), aged (about 60) and long-lived (just over 80). The study analyzed two additional independent replicas of 1 million unique cDNA reads from the same blood draw for two donors, one aged 18 to 30 and one aged 80 or older. General conclusions and limits of the study: Compared with the aged group, the long-lived group had more naive CD4+ T cells, fewer expanded clones and increased TCR diversity, a pattern suggesting age selection. A strong correlation was found between observed TCR beta diversity and the percentage of naive T cells measured by flow cytometry. Because profiling used bulk unsorted PBMCs, naive and antigen-experienced compartments could not be compared conclusively. As age increased, observed TCR beta diversity per million T cells dropped in a roughly linear way, and a significant reduction was already evident by age about 40. Estimates of total diversity based on one million sequenced T cells were considered lower bounds and underestimates. Donor CMV infection status was unknown, potentially confounding age-related changes in expanded clonotypes.

Donors were about 36 systemically healthy Caucasian individuals from Russia aged roughly 6 to 90 years. Approximately 9.3 milliliters of peripheral blood were drawn from each donor into EDTA-treated Vacutainer tubes. Ficoll-Paque density-gradient centrifugation was used to isolate PBMCs, with at least 7 million per sample. Trizol reagent was used to extract total RNA from PBMCs, with at least 6 micrograms per sample. For every donor, an aliquot of PBMCs went through flow cytometry to measure the percentages of naive CD45RAhigh/CD27high T cells. Library preparation employed 5' RACE. TCRdb records Illumina HiSeq 2500 as the sequencer. A second PCR of roughly 6 to 11 cycles was performed with a sample-barcoded 5' primer and a J-beta primer mix. A unique molecular identifier was introduced onto each TCR beta cDNA molecule by a template-switch 5' adaptor carrying 12 random nucleotides. Each sample yielded at least 2.5 million CDR3-containing paired-end reads. First-strand cDNA was synthesized from all RNA with the Mint cDNA synthesis kit, primed by a TRBC-specific oligonucleotide. After uracil-DNA glycosylase treatment, a first 18-cycle PCR used universal primers M1SS and BC2_uni_R on all cDNA. The study's processing was this. Each sample was normalized by randomly selecting 1 million high-quality reads, each carrying a distinct molecular identifier. Instead of being binned into consensus sequences, reads with shared molecular identifiers were discarded. CDR3 identification, clonotype clustering and error correction used MiTCR with a Q25 quality threshold and the strictest error-elimination algorithm. A nonparametric unseen species model using Euler transformation provided a lower-bound estimate of total TCR beta diversity. TCRdb took the public reads, trimmed them with fastp at Q25, ran MiXCR for clone calling and kept in-frame beta chains. Rows with a matching CDR3 protein are joined into one entry that keeps the most common DNA and genes. It is TCRdb's table, rather than the study itself, that gives the V and J calls and clone size. The sample data list roughly 560,000 distinct CDR3 sequences, and around 24% of these were observed just once. Of the sample, 8.7% falls within the top ten clones.

As encoded in the germline V gene, CDR1 is ENHRY while CDR2 is SYGVKD. V is pared back by 6 bases and J by 3 bases, with 9 bases lying between the germline termini. The CDR3 numbers 12 residues from cysteine through phenylalanine. The read is trimmed to its CDR3 DNA, 36 bases read in frame from base 1. For this clonotype: The antigen it recognizes is unknown. No base quality values were provided; no much bigger clone lies one nucleotide off.

This sample was shared with a second study, whose subject was T cells of mothers and their children. As that second paper reports: The donors were nine systemically healthy Caucasian individuals, made up of three mothers and their six children. cDNA synthesis consumed the entire amount of extracted RNA, loaded at around 1.5 ug RNA in each 15 ul reaction. In the second PCR, sample barcodes and 2-4 random nucleotides were introduced via the M1S primer. Each mother yielded over 10 million TCR beta CDR3 reads and each child 2.5 million to 3 million reads. Thymic selection similarly shapes TCR recombination output in related and unrelated pairs, with minor effect from inherited differences. Normalized repertoire overlap in related mother-child pairs was always slightly higher than in unrelated mother-child pairs, but the difference was never significant. No persistent microchimeric T cell clones were found, with a detection sensitivity of around 100 clones per million clonotypes. To look for features that set related mother-child pairs apart from unrelated individuals, the researchers ran deep NGS to compare the TCR beta repertoires of mothers and children. On average, the children were 11 +/- 4 years old, while the mothers were around 40 +/- 4 years old. Libraries were sequenced on Illumina HiSeq 2000 with 100+100 nt paired-end reads after adapter ligation with NEBNext reagents. Mother and child libraries were prepared a month apart and sequenced in separate runs to prevent cross-contamination. For each donor, between about 500,000 and 2,200,000 distinct TCR beta clonotypes were identified. Naive TCR beta clonotypes were estimated from low-frequency clonotypes matched to each donor's FACS-determined naive share, without sorting.

Sequenced material: blood. The chain is assembled from TRBV10-3 and TRBJ2-7; the D gene is possibly TRBD1 or TRBD2, each agreeing over 5 bases. The TCR was taken from a boy younger than 18 in good health. The CDR3 here reads CAISGTLYEQYF. The nucleotide sequence is TGTGCCATCAGCGGGACCCTCTACGAGCAGTACTTC.